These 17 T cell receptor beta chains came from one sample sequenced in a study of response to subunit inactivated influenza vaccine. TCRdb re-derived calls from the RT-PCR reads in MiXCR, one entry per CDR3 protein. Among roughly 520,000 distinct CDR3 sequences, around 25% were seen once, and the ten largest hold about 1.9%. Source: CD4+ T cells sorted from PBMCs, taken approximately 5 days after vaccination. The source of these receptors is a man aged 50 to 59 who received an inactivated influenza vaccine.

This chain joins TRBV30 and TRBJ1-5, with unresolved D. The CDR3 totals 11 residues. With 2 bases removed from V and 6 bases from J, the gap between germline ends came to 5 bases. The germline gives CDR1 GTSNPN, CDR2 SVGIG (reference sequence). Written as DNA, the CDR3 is TGTGCCTGGAGTAAAGGTCAGCCCCAGCATTTT. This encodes CAWSKGQPQHF.

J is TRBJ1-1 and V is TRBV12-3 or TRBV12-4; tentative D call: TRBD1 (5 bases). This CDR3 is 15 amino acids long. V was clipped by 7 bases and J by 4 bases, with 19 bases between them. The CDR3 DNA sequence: TGTGCCAGCAACCTAGTAGGACAACCGCGCACTGAAGCTTTCTTT. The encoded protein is CASNLVGQPRTEAFF.

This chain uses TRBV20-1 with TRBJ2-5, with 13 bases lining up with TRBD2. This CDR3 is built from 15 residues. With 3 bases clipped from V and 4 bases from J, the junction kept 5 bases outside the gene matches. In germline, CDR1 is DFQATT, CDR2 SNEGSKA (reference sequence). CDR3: CSASGLAGDRETQYF. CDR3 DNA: TGCAGTGCTAGCGGACTAGCGGGGGATCGAGAGACCCAGTACTTC.

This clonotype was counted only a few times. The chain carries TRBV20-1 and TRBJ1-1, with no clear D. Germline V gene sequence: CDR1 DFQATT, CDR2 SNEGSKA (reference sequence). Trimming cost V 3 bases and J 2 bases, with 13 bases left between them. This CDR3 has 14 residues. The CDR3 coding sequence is TGCAGTGCTAGTTTAGGAGCGGCAAACACTGAAGCTTTCTTT. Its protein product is CSASLGAANTEAFF.

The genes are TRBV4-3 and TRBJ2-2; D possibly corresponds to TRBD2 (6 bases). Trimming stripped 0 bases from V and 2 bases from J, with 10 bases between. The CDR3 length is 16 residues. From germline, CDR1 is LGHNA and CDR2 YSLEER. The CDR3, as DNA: TGCGCCAGCAGCCAAGAACTAGCAGAAAACACCGGGGAGCTGTTTTTT. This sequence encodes CASSQELAENTGELFF.

CDR3 loop: CASSLGGSYQPQHF. CDR3 sequence (DNA): TGTGCCAGCAGCTTAGGGGGGTCGTATCAGCCCCAGCATTTT. The chain couples TRBV7-8 to TRBJ1-5; tentatively, D is TRBD1 (5 bases). V lost 1 base to trimming and J lost 5 bases, with 9 bases between them. From germline, CDR1 is SGHVS and CDR2 FQNEAQ. The CDR3 length is 14 residues. The variable domain in full, with the rest retrieved from reference TRBV7-8 and TRBJ1-5, is GAGVSQSPRYKVAKRGQDVALRCDPISGHVSLFWYQQALGQGPEFLTYFQNEAQLDKSGLPSDRFFAERPEGSVSTLKIQRTQQEDSAVYLCASSLGGSYQPQHFGDGTRLSIL.

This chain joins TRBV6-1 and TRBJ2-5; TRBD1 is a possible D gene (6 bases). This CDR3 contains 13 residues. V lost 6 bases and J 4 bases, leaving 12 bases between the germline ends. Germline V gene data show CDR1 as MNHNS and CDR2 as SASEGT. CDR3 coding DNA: TGTGCCAGCAGGGACAGTGGCTCAGAGACCCAGTACTTC. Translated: CASRDSGSETQYF.

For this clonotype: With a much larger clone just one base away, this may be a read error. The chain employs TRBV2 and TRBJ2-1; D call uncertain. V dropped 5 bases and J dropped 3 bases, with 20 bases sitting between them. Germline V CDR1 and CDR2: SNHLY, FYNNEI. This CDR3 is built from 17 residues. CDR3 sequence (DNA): TGTGCCAGCAGTTACTCCCCGGAAGTAGGAGTCTACAATGAGCAGTTCTTC. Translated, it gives CASSYSPEVGVYNEQFF.

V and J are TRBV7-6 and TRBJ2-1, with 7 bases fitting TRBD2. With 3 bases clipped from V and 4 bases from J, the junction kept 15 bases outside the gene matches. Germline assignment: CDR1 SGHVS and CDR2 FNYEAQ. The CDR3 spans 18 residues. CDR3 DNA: TGTGCCAGCAGCTTGGAACCGGGACTAAAGATGGGTTACAATGAGCAGTTCTTC. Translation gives CASSLEPGLKMGYNEQFF.

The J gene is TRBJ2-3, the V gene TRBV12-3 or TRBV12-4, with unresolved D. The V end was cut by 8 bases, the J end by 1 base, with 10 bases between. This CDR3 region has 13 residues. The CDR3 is CASGIRGTDTQYF. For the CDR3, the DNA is TGTGCCAGCGGGATACGAGGCACAGATACGCAGTATTTT.

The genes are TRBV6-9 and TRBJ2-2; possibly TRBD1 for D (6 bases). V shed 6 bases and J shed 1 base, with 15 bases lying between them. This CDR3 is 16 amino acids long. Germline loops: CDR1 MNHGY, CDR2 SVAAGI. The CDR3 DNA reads TGTGCCAGCAGAACAAAAGGGACACTGAACACCGGGGAGCTGTTTTTT. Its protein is CASRTKGTLNTGELFF.

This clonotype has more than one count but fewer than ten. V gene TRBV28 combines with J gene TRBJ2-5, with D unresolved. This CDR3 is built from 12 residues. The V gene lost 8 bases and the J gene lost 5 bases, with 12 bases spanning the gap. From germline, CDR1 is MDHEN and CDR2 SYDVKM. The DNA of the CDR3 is TGTGCCAGCTTCGACCAATCGGAGACCCAGTACTTC. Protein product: CASFDQSETQYF.

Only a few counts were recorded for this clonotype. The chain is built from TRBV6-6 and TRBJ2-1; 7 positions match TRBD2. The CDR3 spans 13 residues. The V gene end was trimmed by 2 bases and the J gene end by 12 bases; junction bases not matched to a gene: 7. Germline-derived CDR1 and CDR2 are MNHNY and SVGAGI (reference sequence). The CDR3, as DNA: TGTGCCAGCAGTTACGGTGGGGGGGATCCGCAGTTCTTC. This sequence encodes CASSYGGGDPQFF.

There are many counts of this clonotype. Here the CDR3 reads CASSPLGESTEAFF. The CDR3, as DNA: TGCGCCAGCAGCCCCCTGGGCGAGAGTACAGAAGCTTTCTTT. The V gene is TRBV5-1, the J gene TRBJ1-1; D is unclear. Trimming stripped 4 bases from V and 8 bases from J, with 18 bases between. CDR3 length: 14 amino acids. Germline values: CDR1 SGHRS, CDR2 YFSETQ.

The CDR3 reads CASSSTNTYNEQFF. The CDR3, as DNA: TGCGCCAGCAGCTCGACCAATACATACAATGAGCAGTTCTTC. The chain uses TRBV5-1 and TRBJ2-1, with D unclear. Germline V lookup: CDR1 SGHRS, CDR2 YFSETQ. Trimming pared 3 bases from V and 4 bases from J, leaving 11 bases between. CDR3 length equals 14 residues.

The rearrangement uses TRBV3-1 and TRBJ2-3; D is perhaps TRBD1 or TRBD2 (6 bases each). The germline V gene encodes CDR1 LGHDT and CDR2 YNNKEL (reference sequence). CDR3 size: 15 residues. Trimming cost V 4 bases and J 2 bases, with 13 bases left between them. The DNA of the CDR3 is TGTGCCAGCAGCCCTAGGGGGGTAACCACAGATACGCAGTATTTT. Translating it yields CASSPRGVTTDTQYF.

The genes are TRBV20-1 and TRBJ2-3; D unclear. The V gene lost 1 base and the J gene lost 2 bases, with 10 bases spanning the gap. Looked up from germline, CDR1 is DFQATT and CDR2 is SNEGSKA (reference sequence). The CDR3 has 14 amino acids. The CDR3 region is CSARVSKFTDTQYF. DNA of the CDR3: TGCAGTGCTAGAGTATCGAAATTCACAGATACGCAGTATTTT.